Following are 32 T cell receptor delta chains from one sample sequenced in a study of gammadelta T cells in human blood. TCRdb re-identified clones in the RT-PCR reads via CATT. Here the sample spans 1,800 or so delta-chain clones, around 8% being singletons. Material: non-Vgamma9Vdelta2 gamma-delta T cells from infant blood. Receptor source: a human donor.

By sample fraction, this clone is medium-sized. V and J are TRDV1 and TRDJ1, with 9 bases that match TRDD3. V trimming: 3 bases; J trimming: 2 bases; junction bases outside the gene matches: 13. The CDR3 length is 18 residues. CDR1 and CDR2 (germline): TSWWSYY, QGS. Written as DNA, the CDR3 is TGTGCTCTTGGGGATAGTCGGGGATACGCCCCCCGGACCGATAAACTCATCTTT. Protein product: CALGDSRGYAPRTDKLIF.

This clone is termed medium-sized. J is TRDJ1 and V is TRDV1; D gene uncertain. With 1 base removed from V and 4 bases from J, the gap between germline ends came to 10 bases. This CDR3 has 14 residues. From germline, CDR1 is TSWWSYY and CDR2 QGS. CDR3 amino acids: CALGEPALVDKLIF. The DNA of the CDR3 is TGTGCTCTTGGGGAACCCGCCTTGGTCGATAAACTCATCTTT.

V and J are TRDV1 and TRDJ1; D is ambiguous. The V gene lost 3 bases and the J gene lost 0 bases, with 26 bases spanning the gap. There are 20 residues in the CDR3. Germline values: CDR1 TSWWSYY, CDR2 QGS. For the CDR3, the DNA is TGTGCTCTTGGGGACACTTCTTCGGCAGTCATCGTACCTTACACCGATAAACTCATCTTT. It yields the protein CALGDTSSAVIVPYTDKLIF.

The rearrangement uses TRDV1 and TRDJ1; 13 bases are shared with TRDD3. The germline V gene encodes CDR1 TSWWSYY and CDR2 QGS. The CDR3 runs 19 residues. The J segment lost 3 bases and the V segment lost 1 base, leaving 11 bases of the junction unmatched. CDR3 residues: CALGERLRTGGYGADKLIF. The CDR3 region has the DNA TGTGCTCTTGGGGAACGGCTCCGGACTGGGGGATACGGAGCCGATAAACTCATCTTT.

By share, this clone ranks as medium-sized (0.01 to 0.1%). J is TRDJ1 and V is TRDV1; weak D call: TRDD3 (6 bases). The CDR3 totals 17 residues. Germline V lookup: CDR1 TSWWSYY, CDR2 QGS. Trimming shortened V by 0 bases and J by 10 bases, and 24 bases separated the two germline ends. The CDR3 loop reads CALGELYRTGTTEGLIF. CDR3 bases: TGTGCTCTTGGGGAACTATATAGGACTGGGACCACCGAAGGACTCATCTTT.

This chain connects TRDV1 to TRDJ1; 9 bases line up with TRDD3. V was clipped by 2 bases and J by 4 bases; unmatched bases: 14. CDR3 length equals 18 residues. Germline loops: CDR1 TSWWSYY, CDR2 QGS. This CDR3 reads CALGEIIPTGGDLDKLIF. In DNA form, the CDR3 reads TGTGCTCTTGGGGAAATAATTCCTACTGGGGGAGACCTCGATAAACTCATCTTT.

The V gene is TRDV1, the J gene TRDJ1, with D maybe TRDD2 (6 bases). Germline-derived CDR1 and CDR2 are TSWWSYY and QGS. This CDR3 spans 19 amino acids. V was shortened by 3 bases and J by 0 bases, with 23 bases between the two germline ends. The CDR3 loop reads CALGDSSPSPQVYTDKLIF. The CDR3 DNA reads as TGTGCTCTTGGGGACTCGTCACCTTCCCCACAAGTTTACACCGATAAACTCATCTTT.

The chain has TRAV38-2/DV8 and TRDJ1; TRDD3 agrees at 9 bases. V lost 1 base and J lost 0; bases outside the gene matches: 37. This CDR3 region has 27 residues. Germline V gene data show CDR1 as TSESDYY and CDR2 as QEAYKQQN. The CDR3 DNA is TGTGCTTATAGGAGCCAACACTGTTTCCTACTCTTCAATTTACTGGGGGACTCAAAGAAAGACACCGATAAACTCATCTTT. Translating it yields CAYRSQHCFLLFNLLGDSKKDTDKLIF.

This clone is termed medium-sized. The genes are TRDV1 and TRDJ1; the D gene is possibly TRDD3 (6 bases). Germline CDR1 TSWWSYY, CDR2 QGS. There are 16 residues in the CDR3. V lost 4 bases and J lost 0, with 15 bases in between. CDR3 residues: CALGVPGDAYTDKLIF. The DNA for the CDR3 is TGTGCTCTTGGGGTCCCCGGGGATGCGTACACCGATAAACTCATCTTT.

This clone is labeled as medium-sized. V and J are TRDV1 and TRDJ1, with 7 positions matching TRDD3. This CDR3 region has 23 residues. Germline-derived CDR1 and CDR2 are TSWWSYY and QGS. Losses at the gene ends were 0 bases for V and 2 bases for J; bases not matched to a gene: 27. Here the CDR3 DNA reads TGTGCTCTTGGGGAACTTCGCGACCGATCTTATTTTAAAAGACTACTGGGGACCGATAAACTCATCTTT. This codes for CALGELRDRSYFKRLLGTDKLIF.

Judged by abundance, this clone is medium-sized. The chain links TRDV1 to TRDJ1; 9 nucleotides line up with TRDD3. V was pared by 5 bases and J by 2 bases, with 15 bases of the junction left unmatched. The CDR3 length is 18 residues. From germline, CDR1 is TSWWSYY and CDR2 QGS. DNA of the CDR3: TGTGCTCTTGGGCTCCTCCCCGTACTGGGGGACTGGACCGATAAACTCATCTTT. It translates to CALGLLPVLGDWTDKLIF.

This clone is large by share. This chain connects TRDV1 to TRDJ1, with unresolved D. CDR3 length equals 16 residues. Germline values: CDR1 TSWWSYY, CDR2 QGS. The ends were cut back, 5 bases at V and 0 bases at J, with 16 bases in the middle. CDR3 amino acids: CALGPPAPLYTDKLIF. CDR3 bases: TGTGCTCTTGGGCCCCCAGCTCCTCTGTACACCGATAAACTCATCTTT.

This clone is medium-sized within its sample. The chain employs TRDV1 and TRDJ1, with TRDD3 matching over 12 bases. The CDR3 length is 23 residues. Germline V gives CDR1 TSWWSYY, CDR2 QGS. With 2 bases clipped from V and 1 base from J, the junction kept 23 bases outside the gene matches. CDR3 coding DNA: TGTGCTCTTGGGGAAGGATGCCAACCTGGGCTGGGGGATACGCGGATTCCCACCGATAAACTCATCTTT. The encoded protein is CALGEGCQPGLGDTRIPTDKLIF.

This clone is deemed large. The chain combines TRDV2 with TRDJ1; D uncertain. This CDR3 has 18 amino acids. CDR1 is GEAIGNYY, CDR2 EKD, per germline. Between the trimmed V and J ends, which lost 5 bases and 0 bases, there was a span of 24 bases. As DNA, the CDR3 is TGTGCCTGTGGATCCTCCATACACCCCCTGACGTACACCGATAAACTCATCTTT. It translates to CACGSSIHPLTYTDKLIF.

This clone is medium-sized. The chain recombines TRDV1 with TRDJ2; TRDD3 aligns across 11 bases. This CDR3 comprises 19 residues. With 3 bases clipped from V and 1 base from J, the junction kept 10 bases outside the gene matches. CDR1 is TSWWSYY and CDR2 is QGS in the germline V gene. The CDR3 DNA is TGTGCTCTTGGGGATATGCAGTGTGGGGGATACGGTTTGACAGCACAACTCTTCTTT. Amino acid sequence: CALGDMQCGGYGLTAQLFF.

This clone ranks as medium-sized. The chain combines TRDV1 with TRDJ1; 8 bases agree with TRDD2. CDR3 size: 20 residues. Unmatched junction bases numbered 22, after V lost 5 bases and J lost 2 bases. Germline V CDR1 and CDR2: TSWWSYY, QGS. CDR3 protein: CALGTQAFLNRGVPTDKLIF. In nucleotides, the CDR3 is TGTGCTCTTGGGACCCAGGCCTTCCTAAATCGGGGGGTCCCTACCGATAAACTCATCTTT.

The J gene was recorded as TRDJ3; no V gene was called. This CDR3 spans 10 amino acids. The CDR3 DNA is TGCTCCGGGGACACCCGACAGATGTTTTTC. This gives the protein CSGDTRQMFF.

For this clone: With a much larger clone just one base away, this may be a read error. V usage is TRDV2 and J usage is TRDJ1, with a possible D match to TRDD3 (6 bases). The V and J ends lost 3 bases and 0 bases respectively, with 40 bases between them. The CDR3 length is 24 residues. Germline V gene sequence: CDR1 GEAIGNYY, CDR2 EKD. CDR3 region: CACDSASNVWGSYGYPLYTDKLIF. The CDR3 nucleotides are TGTGCCTGTGACTCAGCGTCTAACGTGTGGGGATCATACGGGTATCCTTTGTACACCGATAAACTCATCTTT.

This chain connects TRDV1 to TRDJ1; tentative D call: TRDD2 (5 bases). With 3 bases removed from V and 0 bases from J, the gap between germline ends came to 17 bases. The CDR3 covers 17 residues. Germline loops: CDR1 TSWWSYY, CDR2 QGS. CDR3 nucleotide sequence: TGTGCTCTTGGGGATCCTCTTCCCGTAACCGACACCGATAAACTCATCTTT. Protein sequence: CALGDPLPVTDTDKLIF.

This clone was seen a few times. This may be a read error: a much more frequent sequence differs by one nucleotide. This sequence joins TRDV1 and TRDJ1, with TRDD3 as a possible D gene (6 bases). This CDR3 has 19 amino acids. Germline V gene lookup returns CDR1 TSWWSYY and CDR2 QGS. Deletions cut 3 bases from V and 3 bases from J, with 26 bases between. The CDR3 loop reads CALGEAILGTGKNPDKLIF. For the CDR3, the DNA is TGTGCTCTTGGGGAGGCAATCCTAGGTACTGGGAAAAATCCCGATAAACTCATCTTT.

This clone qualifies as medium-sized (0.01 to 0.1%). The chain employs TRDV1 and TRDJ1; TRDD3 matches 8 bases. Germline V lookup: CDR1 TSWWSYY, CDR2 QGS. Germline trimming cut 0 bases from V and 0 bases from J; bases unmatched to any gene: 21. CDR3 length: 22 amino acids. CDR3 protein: CALGELRPSHLYWGSYTDKLIF. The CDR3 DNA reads TGTGCTCTTGGGGAACTTCGGCCTTCCCACCTGTACTGGGGGTCCTACACCGATAAACTCATCTTT.

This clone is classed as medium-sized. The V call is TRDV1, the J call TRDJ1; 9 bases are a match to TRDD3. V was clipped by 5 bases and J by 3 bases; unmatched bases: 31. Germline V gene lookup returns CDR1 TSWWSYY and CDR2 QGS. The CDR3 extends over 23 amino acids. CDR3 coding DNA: TGTGCTCTTGGGCCCTCTCTGGGGCGACCTAGCGGGAGTACTGGGGGAGACCCCGATAAACTCATCTTT. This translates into CALGPSLGRPSGSTGGDPDKLIF.

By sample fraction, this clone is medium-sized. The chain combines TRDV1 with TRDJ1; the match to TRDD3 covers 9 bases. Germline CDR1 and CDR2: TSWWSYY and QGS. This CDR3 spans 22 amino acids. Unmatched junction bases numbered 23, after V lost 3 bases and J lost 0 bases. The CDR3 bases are TGTGCTCTTGGGGAGCCTTCCCCCCTTTTGGGGGGATACCCCTTCTACACCGATAAACTCATCTTT. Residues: CALGEPSPLLGGYPFYTDKLIF.

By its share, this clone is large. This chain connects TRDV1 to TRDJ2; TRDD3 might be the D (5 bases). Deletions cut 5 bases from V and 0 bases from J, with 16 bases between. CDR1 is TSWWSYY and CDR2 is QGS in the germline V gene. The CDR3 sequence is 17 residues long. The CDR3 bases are TGTGCTCTTGGGATCCCCCGAGGGGGGGCTTTGACAGCACAACTCTTCTTT. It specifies CALGIPRGGALTAQLFF.

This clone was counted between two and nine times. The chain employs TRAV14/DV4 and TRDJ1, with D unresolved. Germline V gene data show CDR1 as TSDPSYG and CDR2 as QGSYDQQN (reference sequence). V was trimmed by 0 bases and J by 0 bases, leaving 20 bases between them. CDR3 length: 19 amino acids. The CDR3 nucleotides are TGTGCAATGAGAGAGGGCTTTAAAATCTACCATAGATACACCGATAAACTCATCTTT. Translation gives CAMREGFKIYHRYTDKLIF.

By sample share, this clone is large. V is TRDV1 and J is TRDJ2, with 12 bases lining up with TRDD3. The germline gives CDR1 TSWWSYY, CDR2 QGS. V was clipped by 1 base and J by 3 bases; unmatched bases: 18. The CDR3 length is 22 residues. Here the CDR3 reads CALGEPLLPTVLGDTVTAQLFF. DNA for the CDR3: TGTGCTCTTGGGGAACCCCTTCTCCCTACTGTACTGGGGGATACAGTGACAGCACAACTCTTCTTT.

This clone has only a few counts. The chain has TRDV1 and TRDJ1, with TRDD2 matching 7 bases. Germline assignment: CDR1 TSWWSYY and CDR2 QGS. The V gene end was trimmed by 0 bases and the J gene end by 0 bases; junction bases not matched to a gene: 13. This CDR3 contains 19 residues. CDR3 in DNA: TGTGCTCTTGGGGAACTTCGGTCGGTTCCTACCCTTTACACCGATAAACTCATCTTT. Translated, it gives CALGELRSVPTLYTDKLIF.

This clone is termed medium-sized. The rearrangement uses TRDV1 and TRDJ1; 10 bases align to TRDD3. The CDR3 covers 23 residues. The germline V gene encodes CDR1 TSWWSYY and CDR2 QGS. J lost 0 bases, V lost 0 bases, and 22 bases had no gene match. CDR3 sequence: CALGELIALRILGDFPYTDKLIF. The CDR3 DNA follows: TGTGCTCTTGGGGAACTAATTGCCCTCCGAATACTGGGGGATTTCCCGTACACCGATAAACTCATCTTT.

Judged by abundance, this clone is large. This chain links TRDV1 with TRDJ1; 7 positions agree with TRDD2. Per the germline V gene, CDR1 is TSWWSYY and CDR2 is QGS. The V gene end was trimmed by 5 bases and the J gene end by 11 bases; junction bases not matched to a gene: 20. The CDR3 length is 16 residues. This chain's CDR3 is CALGPNSYGGPRSLIF. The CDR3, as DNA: TGTGCTCTTGGGCCCAATTCCTACGGAGGCCCCCGAAGTCTCATCTTT.

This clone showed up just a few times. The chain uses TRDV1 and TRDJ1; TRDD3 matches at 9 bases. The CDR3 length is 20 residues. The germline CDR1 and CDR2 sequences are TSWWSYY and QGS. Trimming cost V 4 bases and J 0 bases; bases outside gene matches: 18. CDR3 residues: CALGALAFPWGIYYTDKLIF. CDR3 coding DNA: TGTGCTCTTGGGGCTTTGGCCTTCCCCTGGGGGATCTACTACACCGATAAACTCATCTTT.

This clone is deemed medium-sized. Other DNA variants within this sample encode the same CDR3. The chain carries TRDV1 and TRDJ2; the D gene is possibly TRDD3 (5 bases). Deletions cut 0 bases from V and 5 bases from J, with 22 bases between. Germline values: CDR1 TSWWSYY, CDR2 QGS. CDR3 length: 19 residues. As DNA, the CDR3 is TGTGCTCTTGGGGAACTATTATCGAATACGCTTATTAAAACAGCACAACTCTTCTTT. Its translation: CALGELLSNTLIKTAQLFF.

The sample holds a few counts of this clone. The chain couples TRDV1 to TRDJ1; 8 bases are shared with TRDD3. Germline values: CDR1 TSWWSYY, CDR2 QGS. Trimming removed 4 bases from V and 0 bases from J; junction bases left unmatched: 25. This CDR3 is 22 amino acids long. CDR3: CALGGGSGGTGGLSNDTDKLIF. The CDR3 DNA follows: TGTGCTCTTGGGGGGGGTTCCGGCGGGACTGGGGGTCTTTCGAATGACACCGATAAACTCATCTTT.